The source of this T cell receptor beta chain is a study of cytomegalovirus exposure and HLA in healthy donors. In the PCR, 60 Vbeta and 13 Jbeta primers were used. In the authors' workflow: Among the unique TCR beta chains that a later analysis counted, about 81 million in all, roughly 11 million were shared. Data came from immunoSEQ multiplex PCR; TCRdb stores just in-frame clones and leaves some out. The V and J calls and clone size are taken from that table; D and trimming were inferred from the DNA. The table shows about 240,000 clones, with around 80% occurring only once. Germline CDR1 MDHEN, CDR2 SYDVKM. V dropped 3 bases and J dropped 16; count of bases not matched to a gene: 11. The CDR3 is made up of 13 amino acids. This clone appeared a few times. The antigen remains unidentified. Study findings and constraints: In a later analysis, HLA-C alleles had the fewest associated TCRs, DRB1 alleles the most.

Material: PBMCs. The source is a woman aged 60-75 years in good health and CMV-seropositive. J is TRBJ1-4 and V is TRBV28, with 7 bases identical to TRBD1. For the CDR3, the DNA is TGTGCCAGCAGTTTCGGGACGTCCAGGGGGAGGTTTTTT. Amino acids: CASSFGTSRGRFF. Filled out from reference TRBV28 and TRBJ1-4, the complete variable domain reads DVKVTQSSRYLVKRTGEKVFLECVQDMDHENMFWYRQDPGLGLRLIYFSYDVKMKEKGDIPEGYSVSREKKERFSLILESASTNQTSMYLCASSFGTSRGRFFGSGTQLSVL.